The clone carrying this TCR beta chain was detected only a few times. The target antigen is unknown. This sample was included in a study of T-cell memory formation after mild COVID-19. Employing constant-segment primers, 5'RACE generated TCR alpha and TCR beta cDNA libraries bearing sample barcodes and UMIs. TCRdb ran MiXCR on the 5' RACE reads and lists one entry per CDR3 protein. The data show tens of thousands of distinct CDR3 sequences, 16% seen once. General study findings and limits: The pre-infection memory compartment contained some responding clones, suggesting cross-reactive memory joined. Balance between CD4 and CD8 was seen in clones contracting day 15 to 85, and a CD4+ lean was seen in later expanders.

This clonotype was sampled from an adult woman who had mild COVID-19 (a few samples of this study predate the infection). Cell type and time point are not known. Sequenced sample: PBMCs or a T cell subset sorted from them (not recorded which).

The CDR3 DNA sequence: TGTGCCCTGCACAGAGGGGAGGGTACGCAGTATTTT. Its protein product is CALHRGEGTQYF. This chain links TRBV2 with TRBJ2-3; 7 positions agree with TRBD2. The CDR3 sequence is 12 residues long. CDR1 and CDR2 from the germline V gene are SNHLY and FYNNEI. V lost 11 bases to trimming and J lost 8 bases; unmatched junction nucleotides: 10.